A single sample is the source of the 26 T cell receptor beta chains below, sequenced in a study of cytomegalovirus exposure and HLA in healthy donors. Primers for the PCR totalled 60 Vbeta and 13 Jbeta. Sequencing was performed with immunoSEQ multiplex PCR; in TCRdb, only in-frame clones are kept and a portion is missing. The sample includes 100,000 to 150,000 clones. Sequenced input: PBMCs. All receptors come from a woman between 35 and 50 years old in good health and CMV-seropositive.

J is TRBJ2-1 and V is TRBV5-1, with 12 positions matching TRBD2. This CDR3 comprises 15 residues. Germline assignment: CDR1 SGHRS and CDR2 YFSETQ. With V trimmed by 4 bases and J by 9 bases, 8 bases remained unmatched. The CDR3 here is CASSIGLAGPPEQFF. DNA for the CDR3: TGCGCCAGCAGCATAGGACTAGCGGGACCCCCTGAGCAGTTCTTC.

This chain links TRBV4-1 with TRBJ1-5; D might be TRBD1 (5 bases). V lost 2 bases and J lost 5, with 10 bases in between. The CDR3 is 14 residues long. The germline V gene has CDR1 MGHRA and CDR2 YSYEKL. CDR3 nucleotides: TGCGCCAGCAGCCAACTGGGGGGAGATCAGCCCCAGCATTTT. Protein sequence: CASSQLGGDQPQHF.

J is TRBJ2-2 and V is TRBV6-4; 9 positions agree with TRBD1. The CDR3 spans 17 residues. Germline values: CDR1 MRHNA, CDR2 SNTAGT. V shed 3 bases and J 6 bases; nucleotides not matched to a gene: 11. In nucleotides, the CDR3 is TGTGCCAGCAGTGAATTACTCGGGACAGGGAAGGCCGGGGAGCTGTTTTTT. Translating gives CASSELLGTGKAGELFF.

The chain joins TRBV5-1 to TRBJ2-7, with TRBD2 as a possible D gene (5 bases). CDR3 length: 12 amino acids. In germline, CDR1 is SGHRS, CDR2 YFSETQ. Deletions cut 5 bases from V and 0 bases from J, with 6 bases between. CDR3 in amino acids: CASRGSSYEQYF. The CDR3 nucleotides read TGCGCCAGCAGAGGGAGCTCCTACGAGCAGTACTTC.

The chain joins TRBV25-1 to TRBJ2-7; TRBD2 might be the D (6 bases). CDR3 length equals 15 residues. Trimming stripped 1 base from V and 3 bases from J, with 13 bases between. Germline CDR1 MGHDK, CDR2 SYGVNS. This chain's CDR3 is CASSEWIGSGYEQYF. The CDR3 nucleotides are TGTGCCAGCAGTGAATGGATCGGGAGTGGCTACGAGCAGTACTTC.

The CDR3 region has the DNA TGCGCCAGCAGCTCTTGGACAGGCAGCACCGGGGAGCTGTTTTTT. Encoded protein: CASSSWTGSTGELFF. The V call is TRBV5-1, the J call TRBJ2-2; 7 bases agree with TRBD1. Germline V gene sequence: CDR1 SGHRS, CDR2 YFSETQ. The CDR3 is 15 residues long. V lost 3 bases to trimming and J lost 4 bases; unmatched junction nucleotides: 6.

The chain links TRBV2 to TRBJ1-1, with unresolved D. The V gene's germline CDR1 is SNHLY and CDR2 FYNNEI. The CDR3 runs 16 residues. The germline V and J ends were trimmed by 4 bases and 1 base, with 16 bases remaining between them. This chain's CDR3 is CASSVPPPGENTEAFF. CDR3 sequence (DNA): TGTGCCAGCAGTGTGCCTCCCCCCGGGGAGAACACTGAAGCTTTCTTT.

The chain joins TRBV15 to TRBJ2-7, with D perhaps matching TRBD2 (6 bases). V dropped 3 bases and J dropped 6 bases, with 15 bases sitting between them. The germline V gene has CDR1 LNHNV and CDR2 YYDKDF (reference sequence). The CDR3 runs 14 residues. CDR3 protein: CATSSAPGLGEQYF. The CDR3 bases are TGTGCCACCAGCAGCGCCCCGGGACTGGGCGAGCAGTACTTC.

The rearrangement links TRBV25-1 to TRBJ2-3; 12 bases agree with TRBD2. Germline loops: CDR1 MGHDK, CDR2 SYGVNS. V lost 5 bases, J lost 5 bases, and 11 bases stayed unmatched. The CDR3 runs to 17 residues. The CDR3 nucleotides read TGTGCCAGCAGTCCTCCCCCGGCTAGCGGGAGGGGAGATACGCAGTATTTT. It translates to CASSPPPASGRGDTQYF.

J is TRBJ2-7 and V is TRBV6-1; D remains unclear. V lost 4 bases and J lost 2, with 12 bases in between. Germline CDR1 is MNHNS and CDR2 is SASEGT. The CDR3 is 14 amino acids. CDR3 sequence: CASSVAGDTYEQYF. The DNA for the CDR3 is TGTGCCAGCAGTGTCGCAGGCGACACCTACGAGCAGTACTTC.

This chain uses TRBV18 with TRBJ1-2; the match to TRBD1 covers 12 bases. V shed 3 bases, J shed 5 bases, and the junction held 10 bases outside the gene matches. The CDR3 extends over 17 amino acids. Germline V gene sequence: CDR1 KGHSH, CDR2 LQKENI. The CDR3 DNA reads TGTGCCAGCTCACCTGTGGGACAGGGGGCCTACCTTTATGGCTACACCTTC. Amino acid sequence: CASSPVGQGAYLYGYTF.

The chain uses TRBV11-1 and TRBJ2-5; 8 bases agree with TRBD1. From germline, CDR1 is SGHAT and CDR2 FQDESV (reference sequence). The CDR3 runs to 13 residues. Trimming took 3 bases from V and 5 from J; bases not matched to a gene: 2. Here the CDR3 reads CASSFRDRETQYF. The CDR3 DNA is TGTGCCAGCAGCTTCCGGGACAGGGAGACCCAGTACTTC.

The chain combines TRBV27 with TRBJ1-1, with D hard to call. Trimming left V 4 bases short and J 6 bases short, with 12 bases between. Looked up from germline, CDR1 is MNHEY and CDR2 is SMNVEV (reference sequence). There are 13 residues in the CDR3. Here the CDR3 reads CASSWIGVPEAFF. Written as DNA, the CDR3 is TGTGCCAGCAGTTGGATCGGGGTTCCTGAAGCTTTCTTT.

The rearrangement uses TRBV4-1 and TRBJ1-6; 7 nucleotides line up with TRBD1. J lost 7 bases, V lost 4 bases, and 10 bases had no gene match. The CDR3 consists of 16 residues. Looked up from germline, CDR1 is MGHRA and CDR2 is YSYEKL. The DNA of the CDR3 is TGCGCCAGCAGCCGCAAACGGGACAGTATAAATTCACCCCTCCACTTT. It is translated as CASSRKRDSINSPLHF.

The chain couples TRBV7-2 to TRBJ2-3, with D unclear. The CDR3 length is 17 residues. V was cut by 1 base and J by 2 bases, with 16 bases left in between. CDR1 is SGHTA, CDR2 FQGNSA, per germline. The DNA for the CDR3 is TGTGCCAGCAGCTTAGATAGTCCCGAGGCCCACACAGATACGCAGTATTTT. Its translation: CASSLDSPEAHTDTQYF.

Worth noting for this clone: Other DNA variants within this sample encode the same CDR3. This chain joins TRBV9 and TRBJ2-2; 11 bases fit TRBD2. CDR1 is SGDLS and CDR2 is YYNGEE in the germline V gene. The V segment lost 3 bases and the J segment 7 bases; nucleotides outside the gene matches: 8. This CDR3 contains 16 residues. The CDR3 sequence: CASSGLAGGLGGELFF. CDR3 nucleotides: TGTGCCAGCAGCGGATTAGCGGGAGGGCTAGGCGGGGAGCTGTTTTTT. The full variable domain, in which reference TRBV9 and TRBJ2-2 provide the parts outside the CDR3, is DSGVTQTPKHLITATGQRVTLRCSPRSGDLSVYWYQQSLDQGLQFLIQYYNGEERAKGNILERFSAQQFPDLHSELNLSSLELGDSALYFCASSGLAGGLGGELFFGEGSRLTVL.

The chain is built from TRBV30 and TRBJ2-5; 7 nucleotides agree with TRBD2. With 3 bases clipped from V and 0 bases from J, the junction kept 10 bases outside the gene matches. CDR3 size: 16 residues. Germline values: CDR1 GTSNPN, CDR2 SVGIG (reference sequence). In nucleotides, the CDR3 is TGTGCCTGGAGCCTCGGGGGGTCTACTTACCAAGAGACCCAGTACTTC. This codes for CAWSLGGSTYQETQYF.

The J gene is TRBJ2-6, the V gene TRBV5-1; 8 bases map to TRBD1. This CDR3 is built from 16 residues. With V trimmed by 6 bases and J by 0 bases, 5 bases remained unmatched. Germline V gives CDR1 SGHRS, CDR2 YFSETQ. CDR3 in DNA: TGCGCCAGCACGGGACAGGCAAGCTCTGGGGCCAACGTCCTGACTTTC. Its protein product is CASTGQASSGANVLTF.

The chain carries TRBV9 and TRBJ2-3, with 15 bases lining up with TRBD2. In germline, CDR1 is SGDLS, CDR2 YYNGEE. V gave up 3 bases and J gave up 5 bases; unmatched junction bases: 7. This CDR3 comprises 17 residues. As DNA, the CDR3 is TGTGCCAGCAGCGGGAGGACTAGCGGGAGGGGAGGAGATACGCAGTATTTT. Protein sequence: CASSGRTSGRGGDTQYF.

The rearrangement links TRBV14 to TRBJ2-7, with a possible D match to TRBD2 (6 bases). V was shortened by 2 bases and J by 9 bases, with 23 bases between the two germline ends. The CDR3 totals 16 residues. CDR1 and CDR2 (germline): SGHDN, FVKESK. CDR3 sequence (DNA): TGTGCCAGCAGCCAACTCCGAACAGGCCCATCCGGGAGGCAGTACTTC. It encodes CASSQLRTGPSGRQYF.

V and J are TRBV7-9 and TRBJ2-7, with a possible D match to TRBD2 (5 bases). The length of the CDR3 is 14 residues. Germline CDR1 is SEHNR and CDR2 is FQNEAQ (reference sequence). V shed 2 bases and J shed 5 bases, with 13 bases lying between them. CDR3: CASSLPGRGNEQYF. DNA for the CDR3: TGTGCCAGCAGCTTACCCGGCCGGGGAAACGAGCAGTACTTC.

The J gene is TRBJ1-3, the V gene TRBV29-1, with D hard to call. V dropped 2 bases and J dropped 0 bases, with 8 bases sitting between them. Germline values: CDR1 SQVTM, CDR2 ANQGSEA. The CDR3 has 14 amino acids. CDR3 sequence reads: CSVEQVSSGNTIYF. CDR3 coding DNA: TGCAGCGTTGAACAGGTTAGCTCTGGAAACACCATATATTTT.

The V and J genes are TRBV13 and TRBJ2-7; TRBD1 agrees at 9 bases. The germline V gene encodes CDR1 PRHDT and CDR2 FYEKMQ (reference sequence). The CDR3 loop spans 15 amino acids. The trim removed 5 bases at V and 3 bases at J, leaving 8 bases unmatched. The DNA for the CDR3 is TGTGCCAGCAGCAAAGTCCGGGACAGGGTCTACGAGCAGTACTTC. Its translation is CASSKVRDRVYEQYF.

The CDR3 region has the DNA TGCGCCAGCAGCCTTCGGACAGGGGATGAAAAACTGTTTTTT. It is translated as CASSLRTGDEKLFF. V usage is TRBV5-1 and J usage is TRBJ1-4; 9 bases are shared with TRBD1. The CDR3 is 14 residues long. V lost 4 bases, J lost 6 bases, and 4 bases stayed unmatched. Germline CDR1 reads SGHRS; CDR2 reads YFSETQ.

The chain links TRBV4-2 to TRBJ2-2; D is perhaps TRBD2 (6 bases). V was trimmed by 1 base and J by 2 bases, leaving 14 bases between them. CDR1 and CDR2 from the germline V gene are LGHNA and YNFKEQ. This CDR3 has 17 residues. CDR3 coding DNA: TGTGCCAGCAGCCAAGTTACTCTAGCGTTAAACACCGGGGAGCTGTTTTTT. Its translation is CASSQVTLALNTGELFF.

CDR3 loop: CASSWETSGAAEQFF. The CDR3 coding sequence is TGTGCCAGCAGTTGGGAGACTAGCGGGGCAGCTGAGCAGTTCTTC. The chain uses TRBV6-5 and TRBJ2-1, with TRBD2 matching 11 bases. The CDR3 loop spans 15 amino acids. From germline, CDR1 is MNHEY and CDR2 SVGAGI. The junction had 8 bases not matched to a gene; V was cut back by 4 bases and J by 9 bases.